These 17 T cell receptor beta chains share one sample of origin, sequenced in a study of T cell responses to AZD1222 COVID-19 vaccine. TCRdb's table, derived via immunoSEQ multiplex PCR, lists solely in-frame clones and lacks some. The sample shows about 140,000 clones, 85% to 90% of them seen only once. The sequenced sample was peripheral blood, obtained 28 days after the second AZD1222 dose. These receptors were obtained from an adult who received the AZD1222 COVID-19 vaccine.

This chain links TRBV9 with TRBJ2-2; 12 nucleotides match TRBD1. Germline assignment: CDR1 SGDLS and CDR2 YYNGEE. This CDR3 region has 14 residues. V gave up 7 bases and J gave up 15 bases; unmatched junction bases: 13. The CDR3 here is CASGTGTGGGRMFF. The CDR3, as DNA: TGTGCCAGCGGAACCGGGACAGGGGGCGGGAGGATGTTTTTT.

The chain is built from TRBV6-5 and TRBJ2-1; the D gene is possibly TRBD1 (6 bases). Trimming shortened V by 6 bases and J by 0 bases, and 12 bases separated the two germline ends. CDR3 length: 15 residues. The germline V gene has CDR1 MNHEY and CDR2 SVGAGI. In nucleotides, the CDR3 is TGTGCCAGCAGATATATGACAGGCTCCTACAATGAGCAGTTCTTC. It yields the protein CASRYMTGSYNEQFF.

This clone was seen a single time. V and J are TRBV6-5 and TRBJ1-3; a possible D gene is TRBD1 (5 bases). CDR1 MNHEY and CDR2 SVGAGI come from the germline V gene. Trimming removed 5 bases at V and 0 bases at J, with 8 bases between. This CDR3 contains 14 residues. The CDR3 DNA reads TGTGCCAGCAGTCCAGGGTCCTCTGGAAACACCATATATTTT. It translates to CASSPGSSGNTIYF.

This clone was counted only a few times. The V gene is TRBV2, the J gene TRBJ2-3; TRBD1 agrees at 9 bases. V lost 7 bases to trimming and J lost 3 bases; unmatched junction nucleotides: 5. The CDR3 is 14 residues long. Per germline, CDR1 SNHLY and CDR2 FYNNEI. The CDR3 nucleotides are TGTGCCAGCACCGGGACAGGGCCGACAGATACGCAGTATTTT. Amino acid sequence: CASTGTGPTDTQYF.

V usage is TRBV30 and J usage is TRBJ2-1, with D maybe TRBD1 (6 bases). CDR1 is GTSNPN and CDR2 is SVGIG in the germline V gene (reference sequence). The CDR3 is 13 amino acids. V was shortened by 1 base and J by 7 bases, with 11 bases between the two germline ends. CDR3 sequence: CAWSAQGGNEQFF. The CDR3 DNA reads TGTGCCTGGAGTGCACAGGGTGGGAATGAGCAGTTCTTC. The full variable domain, its missing parts supplied by reference TRBV30 and TRBJ2-1, is SQTIHQWPATLVQPVGSPLSLECTVEGTSNPNLYWYRQAAGRGLQLLFYSVGIGQISSEVPQNLSASRPQDRQFILSSKKLLLSDSGFYLCAWSAQGGNEQFFGPGTRLTVL.

The chain combines TRBV24-1 with TRBJ2-3; D is undetermined. CDR3 size: 15 residues. CDR1 and CDR2 from the germline V gene are KGHDR and SFDVKD. The V and J ends lost 0 bases and 3 bases respectively, with 9 bases between them. The CDR3 bases are TGTGCCACCAGTGATTTGGGGATCGGTACAGATACGCAGTATTTT. Encoded protein: CATSDLGIGTDTQYF.

The V call is TRBV4-2, the J call TRBJ1-6, with a tentative D call TRBD1 (6 bases). Germline lookup yields CDR1 LGHNA and CDR2 YNFKEQ. The CDR3 is 16 residues long. The germline V and J ends were trimmed by 4 bases and 8 bases, with 18 bases remaining between them. The CDR3 DNA is TGTGCCAGCAGCCCACCCTCCGGGACACCCGATTCACCCCTCCACTTT. It yields the protein CASSPPSGTPDSPLHF.

The chain is built from TRBV3-1 (or the pseudogene TRBV3-2) and TRBJ2-7; no clear D. V was pared by 0 bases and J by 0 bases, with 18 bases between. The CDR3 length is 18 residues. In germline, CDR1 is LGHDT, CDR2 YNNKEL (reference sequence). Here the CDR3 DNA reads TGTGCCAGCAGCCAAGATCGATTGGCGGCGGCCAGCTCCTACGAGCAGTACTTC. Protein: CASSQDRLAAASSYEQYF.

The chain combines TRBV6-4 with TRBJ1-1; D possibly corresponds to TRBD1 (5 bases). V lost 6 bases, J lost 0 bases, and 14 bases lay in between. CDR3 length: 15 amino acids. The germline V gene has CDR1 MRHNA and CDR2 SNTAGT. The CDR3 reads CASRKTGTLNTEAFF. CDR3 coding DNA: TGTGCCAGCAGAAAGACCGGGACTCTGAACACTGAAGCTTTCTTT.

The chain uses TRBV7-6 and TRBJ1-5, with 7 bases matching TRBD1. Germline V gives CDR1 SGHVS, CDR2 FNYEAQ. The junction had 10 bases not matched to a gene; V was cut back by 5 bases and J by 9 bases. The CDR3 sequence is 14 residues long. The CDR3 DNA reads TGTGCCAGCAGCCGACAGGGTCCCGAGACGCCCCAGCATTTT. Translating gives CASSRQGPETPQHF.

The V and J genes are TRBV28 and TRBJ2-3, with 7 bases fitting TRBD1. CDR3 length: 15 residues. Trimming cost V 10 bases and J 2 bases; bases outside gene matches: 12. Germline CDR1 MDHEN, CDR2 SYDVKM. The CDR3 nucleotides are TGTGCCACGCAACCGGGACAGACTTACACAGATACGCAGTATTTT. It yields the protein CATQPGQTYTDTQYF.

The rearrangement links TRBV27 to TRBJ2-3; 14 nucleotides agree with TRBD2. The V gene end was trimmed by 6 bases and the J gene end by 1 base; junction bases not matched to a gene: 12. CDR1 is MNHEY, CDR2 SMNVEV, per germline (reference sequence). The CDR3 extends over 19 amino acids. Here the CDR3 reads CASSPQPGLAGAGTDTQYF. The DNA of the CDR3 is TGTGCCAGCAGCCCCCAACCGGGACTAGCGGGAGCTGGCACAGATACGCAGTATTTT.

The chain couples TRBV28 to TRBJ2-2, with 8 bases fitting TRBD1. The CDR3 has 14 amino acids. CDR1 is MDHEN and CDR2 is SYDVKM in the germline V gene. The V and J ends lost 8 bases and 3 bases, in that order; junction bases with no gene match: 5. The CDR3 sequence is CASLDRGHTGELFF. The CDR3 coding sequence is TGTGCCAGCCTCGACAGGGGTCACACCGGGGAGCTGTTTTTT.

This chain uses TRBV9 with TRBJ2-1; 9 bases line up with TRBD2. This CDR3 is 15 amino acids long. The junction had 4 bases not matched to a gene; V was cut back by 0 bases and J by 6 bases. Germline V gene sequence: CDR1 SGDLS, CDR2 YYNGEE. CDR3 nucleotides: TGTGCCAGCAGCGTAGGACTAGCGGAATTCAATGAGCAGTTCTTC. This translates into CASSVGLAEFNEQFF.

The chain links TRBV24-1 to TRBJ2-3; D is tentatively TRBD1 or TRBD2 (5 bases each). V shed 11 bases and J shed 2 bases, with 13 bases lying between them. The germline CDR1 and CDR2 sequences are KGHDR and SFDVKD. The CDR3 runs to 13 residues. In nucleotides, the CDR3 is TGTGCCATTGGGGGTGGGACCACAGATACGCAGTATTTT. It codes for CAIGGGTTDTQYF.

The chain joins TRBV19 to TRBJ1-5; D remains ambiguous. The CDR3 has 15 amino acids. V gave up 1 base and J gave up 4 bases, with 11 bases separating them. The germline V gene encodes CDR1 LNHDA and CDR2 SQIVND (reference sequence). CDR3 amino acids: CASSIVERENQPQHF. The DNA for the CDR3 is TGTGCCAGTAGTATAGTAGAACGGGAAAATCAGCCCCAGCATTTT.

J is TRBJ2-7 and V is TRBV29-1; 7 nucleotides match TRBD2. The CDR3 has 10 residues. The V gene's germline CDR1 is SQVTM and CDR2 ANQGSEA. Unmatched junction bases numbered 0, after V lost 4 bases and J lost 6 bases. The CDR3 DNA follows: TGCAGCGTTGCGGGAGGCGAGCAGTACTTC. Its translation: CSVAGGEQYF.